The entry below gives a single T cell receptor (beta chain) sequence along with its context. The CDR3 has 14 amino acids. From germline, CDR1 is MNHEY and CDR2 SVGAGI. V lost 2 bases to trimming and J lost 0 bases, with 7 bases between them. This specimen belongs to a study of control samples from healthy donors and cancer patients. Clones were sequenced by immunoSEQ multiplex PCR, and TCRdb holds only the in-frame ones, with some missing. Of over 100,000 clones listed, 80% to 95% are singletons. The TCR was taken from a woman in her 50s in good health. The sample taken for sequencing was blood. The J gene is TRBJ1-1, the V gene TRBV6-5; the D is unclear. The CDR3 DNA reads as TGTGCCAGCAGTTACCGTCAGGTGAACACTGAAGCTTTCTTT. It translates to CASSYRQVNTEAFF.